This T cell receptor beta chain was captured by sequencing in a study of tumor and adjacent non-tumor tissue in lung cancer. Study-wide context: Samples averaged approximately 4.2 million productive TCRbeta reads each. Notes on the study in general: Higher tumor TCR diversity was associated with shorter survival.

To note about this clonotype: What it binds is not known. The junction departs from germline at one end; a sequencing error may be responsible.

The CDR3 runs to 16 residues. Germline V gene data show CDR1 as SGHAT and CDR2 as FQNNGV. The library came from three nested PCR rounds adapted from ARM-PCR protocols. TCRdb re-analysed the multiplex PCR reads in MiXCR, keeping a single row per CDR3 protein. This sample carries 90,000 to 120,000 distinct CDR3 sequences, over 55% of them seen once, and the ten largest clones take roughly 19%. The template was RNA from unsorted bulk tissue. More than 3 cm separated this lung sample from the edge of the tumor. Sequencing was carried out using distant non-tumor lung tissue. This chain connects TRBV11-2 to TRBJ2-3, with TRBD2 identical over 9 bases. The receptor was derived from a man aged 30 to 45 with non-small cell lung cancer. CDR3 residues: CASNSGLAGGTDTRYF. The DNA for the CDR3 is TGTGCCAGCAACTCGGGACTAGCAGGAGGAACAGATACGCGGTATTTC.